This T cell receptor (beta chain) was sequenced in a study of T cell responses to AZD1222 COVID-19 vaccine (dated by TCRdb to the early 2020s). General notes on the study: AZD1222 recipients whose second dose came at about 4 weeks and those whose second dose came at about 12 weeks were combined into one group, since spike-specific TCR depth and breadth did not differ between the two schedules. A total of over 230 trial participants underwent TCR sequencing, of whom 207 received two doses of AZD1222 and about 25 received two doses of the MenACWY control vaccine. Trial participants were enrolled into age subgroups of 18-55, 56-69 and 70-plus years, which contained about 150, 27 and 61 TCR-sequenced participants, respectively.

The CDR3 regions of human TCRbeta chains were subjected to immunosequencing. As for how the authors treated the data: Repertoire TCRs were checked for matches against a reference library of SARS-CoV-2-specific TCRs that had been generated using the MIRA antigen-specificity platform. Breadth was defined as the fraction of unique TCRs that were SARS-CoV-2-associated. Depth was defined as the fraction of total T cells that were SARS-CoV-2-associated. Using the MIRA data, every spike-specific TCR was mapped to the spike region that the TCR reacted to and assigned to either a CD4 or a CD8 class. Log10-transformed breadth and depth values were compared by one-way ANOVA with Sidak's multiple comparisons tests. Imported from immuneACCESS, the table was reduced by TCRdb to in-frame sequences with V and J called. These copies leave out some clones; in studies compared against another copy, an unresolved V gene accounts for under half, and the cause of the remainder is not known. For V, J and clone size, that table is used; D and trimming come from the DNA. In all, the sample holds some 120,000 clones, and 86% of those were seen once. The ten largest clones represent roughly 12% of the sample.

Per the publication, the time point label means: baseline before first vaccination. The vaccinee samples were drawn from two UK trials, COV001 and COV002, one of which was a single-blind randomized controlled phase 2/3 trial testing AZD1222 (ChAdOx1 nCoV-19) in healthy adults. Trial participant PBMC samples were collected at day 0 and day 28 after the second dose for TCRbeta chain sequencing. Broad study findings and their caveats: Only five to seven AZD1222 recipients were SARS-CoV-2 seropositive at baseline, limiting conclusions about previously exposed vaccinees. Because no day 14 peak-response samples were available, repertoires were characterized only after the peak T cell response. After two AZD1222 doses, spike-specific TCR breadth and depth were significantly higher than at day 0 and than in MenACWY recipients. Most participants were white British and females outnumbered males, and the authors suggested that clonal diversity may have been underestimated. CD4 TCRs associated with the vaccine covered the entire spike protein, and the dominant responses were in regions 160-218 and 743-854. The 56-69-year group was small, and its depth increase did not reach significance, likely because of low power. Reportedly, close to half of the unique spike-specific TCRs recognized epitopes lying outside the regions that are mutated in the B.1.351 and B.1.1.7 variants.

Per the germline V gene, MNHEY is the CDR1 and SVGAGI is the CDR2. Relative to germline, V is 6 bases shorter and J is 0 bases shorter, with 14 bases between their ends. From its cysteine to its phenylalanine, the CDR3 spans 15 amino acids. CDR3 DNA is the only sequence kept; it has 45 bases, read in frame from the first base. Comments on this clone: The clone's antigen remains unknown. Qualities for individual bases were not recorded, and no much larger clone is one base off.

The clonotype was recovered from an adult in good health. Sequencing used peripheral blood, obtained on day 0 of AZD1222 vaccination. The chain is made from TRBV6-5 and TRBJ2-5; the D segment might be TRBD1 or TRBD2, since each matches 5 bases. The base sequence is TGTGCCAGCAGCCCAACCGGGACCTACCAAGAGACCCAGTACTTC. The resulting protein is CASSPTGTYQETQYF.